This T cell receptor (beta chain) was sequenced during a study of T-cell reconstitution after alpha-beta-depleted transplantation in children. Overall study findings and caveats: It was reported that alpha-beta T cells came from several hundred expanded graft clones (about two months after transplant).

V gave up 7 bases and J gave up 6 bases; unmatched junction bases: 6. CDR3 length equals 14 residues. From germline, CDR1 is SGHTA and CDR2 FQGNSA. A library of TCRbeta sequences, prepared with unique molecular identifiers, was generated. TCRdb itself ran the PCR reads through MiXCR, one entry per CDR3 protein. The table shows just under 250,000 distinct CDR3 sequences, with roughly a quarter occurring only once. As to this clonotype: Its antigen remains unidentified.

The sequenced sample was PBMCs, obtained before TCRalphabeta/CD19-depleted stem cell transplant. The TCR comes from a girl aged 2 to 9 with Fanconi anemia, due to receive a stem cell transplant. The chain couples TRBV7-2 to TRBJ2-1, with TRBD2 identical over 10 bases. CDR3 sequence (DNA): TGTGCCAGCAAAAGGTTAGCGGGGGGCAATGAGCAGTTCTTC. Amino acids: CASKRLAGGNEQFF.